This section outlines one T cell receptor beta chain sequence together with its context. This clone has only a few counts. No cognate antigen has been identified for it. Nothing much larger sits one base from this clone, and base qualities are not available. The CDR3 covers 17 residues, taking in both the cysteine and the phenylalanine. The only DNA kept is the CDR3, 51 bases in frame from the first base. Trimming takes 5 bases from V and 0 bases from J, and the germline ends sit 14 bases apart. CDR1 and CDR2 are drawn from the germline V gene: SGHTA, FQGTGA. Each donor gave one peripheral blood draw, averaging approximately 110 mL, which was collected into heparinised tubes. A BD FACSAria II and a panel including CD45RO, CCR7, CD25, CD127, CD95 and CD27 were used to sort naive, central memory, regulatory and stem cell-like memory CD4+ T cells. A purity above 95% was achieved for all sorted populations. PBMCs were isolated immediately by Lymphoprep density gradient centrifugation and stained directly without culture. Samples were stained and sorted in pairs, with one healthy donor and one patient per experiment, so that batch effects were minimized.

The data were taken from a study of beta chain features in type 1 diabetes (dated by TCRdb to the late 2010s). General notes on the study: No differences in mean age, gender distribution, total cell number or subset yield were found between patients and healthy donors. A total of some 100,000,000 sorted cells were examined across all samples, and the number of cells per subset was strongly correlated with RNA yield. The study compared the TCRB repertoires of sorted circulating CD4+ T cell subsets in recently diagnosed type 1 diabetes patients with those in matched healthy donors. Naive and central memory subsets were obtained from all 30 or so donors, but regulatory and stem cell-like memory subsets were isolated from only 8 patients and roughly eight healthy donors.

Beyond this particular receptor, the publication reports: Because cDNA was sequenced instead of genomic DNA, activated cells with high expression could be over-represented, although the groups did not differ in activation or CD3 levels. Shorter templates might be favored by PCR, yet because patient and control samples were amplified and corrected together, any such skew would affect both groups equally. Type 1 diabetes patients showed a moderate but significant shortening of TCRB CDR3 length in all four CD4+ subsets. At VDJ recombination sites, type 1 diabetes patients had fewer insertions and more deleted nucleotides, which implies abnormalities in thymic rearrangement. Naive, central memory and regulatory TCRB repertoires appeared to be more alike among patients than among healthy donors. Because the HLA sub-analyses included only small numbers of individuals, any influence of HLA type on TCRB rearrangement was left unresolved.

The entire amount of isolated RNA was reverse transcribed using the High Capacity cDNA Reverse Transcription Kit, so the sequenced TCRB transcripts were expressed ones. Deep immunoSEQ sequencing was performed on naive, central memory and regulatory T cell samples, with an average of roughly 3.3 million total reads per sample. Sorted cells were lysed in RLT buffer, and RNA was extracted using DNase-treated RNeasy Micro or Mini kits according to cell number. To prevent cross-contamination, every cell subset was processed on its own, while patient and healthy donor samples were processed together. TCRB sequences were amplified from cDNA with the immunoSEQ multiplex PCR, producing 87-bp fragments spanning the CDR3 region. Sequencing of the amplicons was done on the Illumina HiSeq platform. In the paper's pipeline: Synthetic template baselines were used to correct PCR bias computationally, reads within Hamming distance 2 were collapsed, and singletons that could not be merged were discarded. Reads were aligned against IMGT so that V, D and J genes, CDR3 length and insertions or deletions at six rearrangement sites could be assigned. Within each subset, clonotype counts were normalized to sorted cell number, and only after that were true diversity and Gini coefficients computed with the tcR R package. The overlap coefficient, calculated on TCRB nucleotide sequences, was used to measure repertoire sharing. TCRdb provides this immuneACCESS table in a form limited to in-frame rearrangements. Some clones are lacking; in checked studies, under half of them reflect an unresolved V gene, and why the rest are absent is not known. That table supplies the V and J calls and clone size; D and trimming were determined from the DNA. The sample table holds roughly 300,000 clones, of which about 14% were seen once. The ten most abundant clones make up over 5% of the sample.

Sample: central memory CD4+ T cells from blood. The TCR comes from a man aged 30 to 45 in good health. The sequence joins TRBV7-3 to TRBJ2-6; there is no confident call for the D gene. The CDR3 has the sequence CASSPRHGRSGANVLTF. The DNA is TGTGCCAGCAGCCCCCGGCACGGGCGCTCTGGGGCCAACGTCCTGACTTTC.